What follows is one T cell receptor beta chain and its context. The data stem from a study of blood T cell repertoires in COVID-19. Overall study context: PBMCs, B-cell-depleted T cells, or T cells were the source of the cDNA or gDNA that made up the material.

The assay was immunoSEQ multiplex PCR, and TCRdb's table has in-frame clones only and misses some. The top ten clones hold approximately 1.1% of a sample with 250,000 to 350,000 clones, 65% to 85% of them seen once. CDR3 size: 13 residues. Per germline, CDR1 SGHTA and CDR2 FQGTGA. V was clipped by 3 bases and J by 4 bases, with 9 bases between them. The rearrangement joins TRBV7-3 to TRBJ2-5; D perhaps matches TRBD2 (6 bases). The sequence came from a woman aged 50 to 60 with acute or convalescent COVID-19. The specimen was peripheral blood. Written as DNA, the CDR3 is TGTGCCAGCAGCTTTGGGACTGTAGAGACCCAGTACTTC. It yields the protein CASSFGTVETQYF.